This record looks at one TCR beta chain sequence and its context. This clonotype was observed many times. Its recognized antigen is unknown. No much larger clone exists at a distance of one base, and base qualities are not known. The sample is drawn from a study of identical twins (dated by TCRdb to the mid-2010s). Background on the whole study: To test whether fetal clonotypes persist, this study deep-sequenced TCR alpha and beta repertoires from monozygotic twins, from unrelated adults of various ages, and from cord blood. Replicate twin experiments were performed at different times using different library preparation protocols to rule out contamination. The paper's findings and limits, for the study overall: Because the same donors could not be followed over many years, the conclusions depended on cross-sectional statistical analysis. Compared with coincidental sharing between unrelated individuals, an excess of low generation-probability sequences was observed among out-of-frame TCR alpha sequences shared between twins. Invariant T cells such as MAIT and iNKT could partly confound zero-insertion analyses, although diverse VJ usage argued against such confounding for most clonotypes. In monozygotic twins, out-of-frame TCR alpha sharing was systematically underestimated by recombination models, although the models agreed with sharing between unrelated individuals. The excess sharing between twins in beta out-of-frame sequences was weaker because fewer shared sequences reduced the signal-to-noise ratio. Fewer insertions were carried by abundant cord blood beta clonotypes; a weaker similar trend was observed in young adult naive repertoires, while no such trend was observed in memory repertoires.

Every donor in the study was a healthy Caucasian. The twin cohort comprised three pairs of female monozygotic twins, all aged about 18 to 29 years. Positive isolation kits from Invitrogen were used to isolate CD4+ and CD8+ T cell populations. Libraries were prepared through 5' RACE. Sequenced on an Illumina HiSeq 2000. Template switching added a universal primer binding site, and the final cDNA carried a unique molecular identifier that allowed TCR cDNA molecules to be counted accurately. First-strand cDNA for TCR alpha and beta chains was synthesized from specific primers in the conserved constant-segment region. To control for contamination, every cDNA library was double barcoded, receiving both a SMART-Mk sample barcode and Illumina barcodes. TruSeq adapter sequences, together with Illumina sample barcodes, were added in two successive PCR steps. The TCR alpha and beta cDNA libraries were sequenced on the Illumina HiSeq platform using custom primers. Concerning the study's data processing: MiGEC processed the raw reads to extract unique molecular identifiers, while MiXCR was used to determine the CDR3 positions. Recombination models were inferred per individual with the repgenHMM and IGoR tools using an EM algorithm. The analysis of shared clonotypes was done with the tcR package in R, with sharing normalized by the product of cloneset sizes. To study raw recombination without the effects of thymic and clonal selection, out-of-frame nonproductive sequences were analyzed. The public reads were reanalyzed by TCRdb: fastp trimming at Q25, MiXCR alignment, in-frame beta chains only. For every CDR3 protein sequence, its rows merge into one entry that carries the most common genes and DNA. Clone size and V and J calls follow TCRdb, not the original study. For this sample there are fewer than 550,000 distinct CDR3 sequences; roughly 15% appear just once. The ten largest clones capture about 0.47% of the sample.

V is reduced by 0 bases and J by 1 base, leaving a spacing of 10 bases between them. As encoded in the germline V gene (reference sequence), CDR1 is LNHNV while CDR2 is YYDKDF. Measured from the cysteine to the phenylalanine, the CDR3 is 16 residues long. Of the read, only the CDR3 DNA is kept; its 48 bases are in frame from base 1. The same data also contributed to another study, on yellow fever vaccine responses in identical twins. As the second publication notes: The authors reported that the T cell response to vaccination in identical twins appeared partly convergent and partly personalized. In the study, vaccine-responding T cell clones were precisely tracked in identical twins.

The sequence derives from a woman under 30 in good health. The sequencing input was CD4+ T cells sorted from blood. The chain couples TRBV15 to TRBJ2-1; the D gene identity is not certain. The CDR3 amino acid sequence is: CATSRDSTGSYNEQFF. Read as DNA, the sequence is TGTGCCACCAGCAGAGATAGCACGGGTTCCTACAATGAGCAGTTCTTC. Reference TRBV15 and TRBJ2-1 proteins supply the regions before and after the CDR3; the full variable domain is: DAMVIQNPRYQVTQFGKPVTLSCSQTLNHNVMYWYQQKSSQAPKLLFHYYDKDFNNEADTPDNFQSRRPNTSFCFLDIRSPGLGDTAMYLCATSRDSTGSYNEQFFGPGTRLTVL.